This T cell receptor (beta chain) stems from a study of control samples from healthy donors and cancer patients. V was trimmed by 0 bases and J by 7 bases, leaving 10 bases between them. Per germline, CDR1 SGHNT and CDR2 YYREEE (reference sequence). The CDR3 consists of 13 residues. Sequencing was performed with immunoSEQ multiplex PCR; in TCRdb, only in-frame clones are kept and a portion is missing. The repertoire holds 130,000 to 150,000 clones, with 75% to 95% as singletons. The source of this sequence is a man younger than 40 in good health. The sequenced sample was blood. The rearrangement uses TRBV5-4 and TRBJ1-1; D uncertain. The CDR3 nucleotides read TGTGCCAGCAGCTTGGGGGCTAAACTTGAAGCTTTCTTT. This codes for CASSLGAKLEAFF.